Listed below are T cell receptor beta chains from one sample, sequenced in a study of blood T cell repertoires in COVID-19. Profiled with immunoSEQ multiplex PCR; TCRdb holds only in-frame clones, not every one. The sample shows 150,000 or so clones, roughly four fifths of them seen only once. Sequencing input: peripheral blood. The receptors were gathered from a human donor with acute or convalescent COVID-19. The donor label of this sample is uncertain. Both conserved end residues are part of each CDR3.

CDR3aa: CASRFSGGSSYEQYF; v_gene: TRBV5-1; j_gene: TRBJ2-7
CDR3aa: CASSLAFGNTIYF; v_gene: TRBV12-3/TRBV12-4; j_gene: TRBJ1-3
CDR3aa: CASSNRVSYEQYF; v_gene: TRBV5-1; j_gene: TRBJ2-7
CDR3aa: CASKTDTYEQYF; v_gene: TRBV6-5; j_gene: TRBJ2-7
CDR3aa: CASSLSRIYGYTF; v_gene: TRBV7-2; j_gene: TRBJ1-2
CDR3aa: CASSLSRDTEAFF; v_gene: TRBV11-2; j_gene: TRBJ1-1
CDR3aa: CASRKKGQRQIGGYTF; v_gene: TRBV21-1; j_gene: TRBJ1-2
CDR3aa: CASRTGGRFTEAFF; v_gene: TRBV5-1; j_gene: TRBJ1-1
CDR3aa: CASSLGANHNEQFF; v_gene: TRBV7-3; j_gene: TRBJ2-1
CDR3aa: CASSHNQYQGRVGYTF; v_gene: TRBV3-1/TRBV3-2; j_gene: TRBJ1-2
CDR3aa: CASGGDRFADTQYF; v_gene: TRBV12-5; j_gene: TRBJ2-3
CDR3aa: CASSVQGTGNTIYF; v_gene: TRBV5-1; j_gene: TRBJ1-3
CDR3aa: CASSPPGLVGGYTF; v_gene: TRBV18; j_gene: TRBJ1-2
CDR3aa: CSVKTGQETQYF; v_gene: TRBV29-1; j_gene: TRBJ2-5
CDR3aa: CASSPQVTRSYEQYF; v_gene: TRBV4-1; j_gene: TRBJ2-7
CDR3aa: CASSSRRTGTGAYEQYF; v_gene: TRBV7-2; j_gene: TRBJ2-7
CDR3aa: CASSRIQGGSYNEQFF; v_gene: TRBV4-2; j_gene: TRBJ2-1
CDR3aa: CASSQGPVQGSYEQYF; v_gene: TRBV5-5; j_gene: TRBJ2-7
CDR3aa: CATQKNHGYTF; v_gene: TRBV12-3/TRBV12-4; j_gene: TRBJ1-2
CDR3aa: CAQERELFF; v_gene: TRBV30; j_gene: TRBJ2-2
CDR3aa: CASSPLAGGQETQYF; v_gene: TRBV5-4; j_gene: TRBJ2-5
CDR3aa: CASSIPGIQETQYF; v_gene: TRBV19; j_gene: TRBJ2-5
CDR3aa: CASTQAGSYGYTF; v_gene: TRBV3-1/TRBV3-2; j_gene: TRBJ1-2
CDR3aa: CASHPGGQTLYYEQYF; v_gene: TRBV19; j_gene: TRBJ2-7
CDR3aa: CASSPPRQGVREETQYF; v_gene: TRBV18; j_gene: TRBJ2-5
CDR3aa: CAWRRDYPGELFF; v_gene: TRBV30; j_gene: TRBJ2-2
CDR3aa: CASSRRDRRAGNTIYF; v_gene: TRBV19; j_gene: TRBJ1-3
CDR3aa: CASSSGLGEKLFF; v_gene: TRBV18; j_gene: TRBJ1-4
CDR3aa: CASSLDRGRPDGYTF; v_gene: TRBV5-1; j_gene: TRBJ1-2
CDR3aa: CASSITSGAYNEQFF; v_gene: TRBV7-7; j_gene: TRBJ2-1
CDR3aa: CASSPMVGRETQYF; v_gene: TRBV3-1/TRBV3-2; j_gene: TRBJ2-5
CDR3aa: CASSLGRGTGGFQKLFF; v_gene: TRBV27; j_gene: TRBJ1-4
CDR3aa: CALQGREAFF; v_gene: TRBV12-2; j_gene: TRBJ1-1
CDR3aa: CAISEGTSGDTDTQYF; v_gene: TRBV10-3; j_gene: TRBJ2-3
CDR3aa: CASSEAGGYPNEKLFF; v_gene: TRBV6-1; j_gene: TRBJ1-4
CDR3aa: CASTPQGQGVNTEAFF; v_gene: TRBV5-1; j_gene: TRBJ1-1
CDR3aa: CASSEQTGPNYGYTF; v_gene: TRBV6-1; j_gene: TRBJ1-2
CDR3aa: CASSQLAGTYNEQFF; v_gene: TRBV3-1/TRBV3-2; j_gene: TRBJ2-1
CDR3aa: CASSPRDRGVGSNQPQHF; v_gene: TRBV4-2; j_gene: TRBJ1-5
CDR3aa: CASSPWAGSNTGELFF; v_gene: TRBV9; j_gene: TRBJ2-2
CDR3aa: CASSEAGVTYEQYF; v_gene: TRBV7-2; j_gene: TRBJ2-7
CDR3aa: CASSIVLQGATEAFF; v_gene: TRBV19; j_gene: TRBJ1-1
CDR3aa: CASRQDMNTEAFF; v_gene: TRBV9; j_gene: TRBJ1-1
CDR3aa: CASSLLLAGADHGYTF; v_gene: TRBV7-2; j_gene: TRBJ1-2
CDR3aa: CASSPLPTDRANGYTF; v_gene: TRBV18; j_gene: TRBJ1-2
CDR3aa: CASSQRTVAGENEQFF; v_gene: TRBV3-1/TRBV3-2; j_gene: TRBJ2-1
CDR3aa: CASSQRTSGVETQYF; v_gene: TRBV4-1; j_gene: TRBJ2-5
CDR3aa: CSARRGTGGTEAFF; v_gene: TRBV29-1; j_gene: TRBJ1-1
CDR3aa: CASSQDSTGLDYEQYF; v_gene: TRBV4-3; j_gene: TRBJ2-7
CDR3aa: CASSKASGGFNYGYTF; v_gene: TRBV21-1; j_gene: TRBJ1-2
CDR3aa: CASSLAPGQFYEQFF; v_gene: TRBV5-1; j_gene: TRBJ2-1
CDR3aa: CASNPGQGFDSPLHF; v_gene: TRBV7-9; j_gene: TRBJ1-6
CDR3aa: CASSQVNSFTDTQYF; v_gene: TRBV14; j_gene: TRBJ2-3
CDR3aa: CASSLVLAGITGELFF; v_gene: TRBV5-1; j_gene: TRBJ2-2
CDR3aa: CASSTMGQAYNEQFF; v_gene: TRBV9; j_gene: TRBJ2-1